What follows is one TCR beta chain and its context. No antigen is known for it. The data derive from a study of cytomegalovirus exposure and HLA in healthy donors. Findings and limits, study-wide: In vitro checks showed that three CMV-associated chains really do target CMV antigens. Analysis was performed later, and it showed HLA-associated TCR beta chains to be more clonally expanded than equally common others.

PCR primers comprised 60 Vbeta and 13 Jbeta primers. TCRdb's table, derived via immunoSEQ multiplex PCR, lists solely in-frame clones and lacks some. This sample carries under 170,000 clones, roughly 80% of them seen once, and the ten largest clones take under 4%. Germline V gene sequence: CDR1 SEHNR, CDR2 FQNEAQ (reference sequence). The CDR3 is made up of 13 amino acids. The J gene is TRBJ2-5, the V gene TRBV7-9; D perhaps matches TRBD2 (6 bases). The J call is doubtful: the DNA matches TRBJ2-7 better. Sequenced material: PBMCs. This clonotype was obtained from a human donor in good health. CDR3 in amino acids: CASSWDLPYEQYF. CDR3 DNA sequence: TGTGCCAGCAGCTGGGACTTACCCTACGAGCAGTACTTC.